Following are 27 T cell receptor beta chains from one sample sequenced in a study of control samples from healthy donors and cancer patients. Using immunoSEQ multiplex PCR, the repertoire was profiled, and TCRdb retains in-frame clones only, with some absent. The table lists 150,000 to 200,000 clones, 94% of them singletons. Material: blood. These TCRs come from a woman aged 18-29 years in good health.

This chain connects TRBV6-1 to TRBJ2-7; the D is unclear. V lost 6 bases to trimming and J lost 4 bases, with 7 bases between them. There are 11 residues in the CDR3. Looked up from germline, CDR1 is MNHNS and CDR2 is SASEGT. The CDR3 reads CASSLLYEQYF. The DNA for the CDR3 is TGTGCCAGCAGCCTTCTTTACGAGCAGTACTTC.

The chain has TRBV10-3 and TRBJ2-5; D ambiguous. Germline CDR1 ENHRY, CDR2 SYGVKD. The CDR3 has 13 residues. V was clipped by 2 bases and J by 7 bases, with 11 bases between them. The CDR3 loop is CAISERTSGTQYF. In DNA, the CDR3 is TGTGCCATCAGTGAGAGGACGAGTGGGACCCAGTACTTC.

V and J are TRBV6-5 and TRBJ1-6, with no clear D. CDR1 is MNHEY and CDR2 is SVGAGI in the germline V gene. The CDR3 has 12 amino acids. Trimming removed 5 bases from V and 6 bases from J, with 5 bases in between. The CDR3 DNA is TGTGCCAGCAGTCGGACTAATTCACCCCTCCACTTT. Its protein is CASSRTNSPLHF.

The chain recombines TRBV5-4 with TRBJ2-7; no firm D call. CDR3 length: 14 residues. The germline CDR1 and CDR2 sequences are SGHNT and YYREEE (reference sequence). Trimming cost V 2 bases and J 3 bases, with 12 bases left between them. The DNA of the CDR3 is TGTGCCAGCAGCTTAGGCCCGAGTTACTACGAGCAGTACTTC. Its translation: CASSLGPSYYEQYF.

The chain links TRBV11-2 to TRBJ1-1; D unresolved. Germline loops: CDR1 SGHAT, CDR2 FQNNGV. V dropped 8 bases and J dropped 3 bases, with 16 bases sitting between them. This CDR3 contains 14 residues. This CDR3 reads CASAPRMDDTEAFF. The CDR3 DNA sequence: TGTGCCAGCGCACCCCGGATGGACGACACTGAAGCTTTCTTT.

The rearrangement links TRBV7-2 to TRBJ1-2; D may be TRBD1 (5 bases). The germline V and J ends were trimmed by 2 bases and 8 bases, with 9 bases remaining between them. Per germline, CDR1 SGHTA and CDR2 FQGNSA. The CDR3 runs 12 residues. The CDR3 DNA reads as TGTGCCAGCAGCTTACAGGGTTTGGGCTACACCTTC. This codes for CASSLQGLGYTF. Looking up the rest from reference TRBV7-2 and TRBJ1-2 gives the full variable domain: GAGVSQSPSNKVTEKGKDVELRCDPISGHTALYWYRQSLGQGLEFLIYFQGNSAPDKSGLPSDRFSAERTGGSVSTLTIQRTQQEDSAVYLCASSLQGLGYTFGSGTRLTVV.

The V gene is TRBV5-1, the J gene TRBJ1-3; a possible D gene is TRBD1 (6 bases). The germline V gene encodes CDR1 SGHRS and CDR2 YFSETQ. Trimming left V 4 bases short and J 3 bases short, with 14 bases between. The CDR3 totals 15 residues. The CDR3 protein is CASSLSGAVGNTIYF. DNA of the CDR3: TGCGCCAGCAGCCTCTCGGGGGCGGTTGGAAACACCATATATTTT. Full variable domain (rest looked up from reference TRBV5-1 and TRBJ1-3): KAGVTQTPRYLIKTRGQQVTLSCSPISGHRSVSWYQQTPGQGLQFLFEYFSETQRNKGNFPGRFSGRQFSNSRSEMNVSTLELGDSALYLCASSLSGAVGNTIYFGEGSWLTVV.

This rearrangement joins TRBV4-3 to TRBJ2-2, with D perhaps given as TRBD1 or TRBD2 (6 bases each). Trimming removed 2 bases from V and 5 bases from J, with 24 bases in between. The CDR3 runs to 19 residues. Looked up from germline, CDR1 is LGHNA and CDR2 is YSLEER. The CDR3 reads CASSQLSRGVATSTGELFF. The CDR3 DNA sequence: TGCGCCAGCAGCCAACTCTCTAGGGGGGTAGCAACTTCGACCGGGGAGCTGTTTTTT.

This sequence joins TRBV5-1 and TRBJ1-4; no definite D call. Looked up from germline, CDR1 is SGHRS and CDR2 is YFSETQ. Trimming removed 1 base at V and 8 bases at J, with 9 bases between. This CDR3 comprises 13 residues. This CDR3 is CASSLSSNEKLFF. The DNA of the CDR3 is TGCGCCAGCAGCTTGAGCAGTAACGAAAAACTGTTTTTT. Full variable domain (outside the CDR3, taken from reference TRBV5-1 and TRBJ1-4): KAGVTQTPRYLIKTRGQQVTLSCSPISGHRSVSWYQQTPGQGLQFLFEYFSETQRNKGNFPGRFSGRQFSNSRSEMNVSTLELGDSALYLCASSLSSNEKLFFGSGTQLSVL.

This chain uses TRBV4-1 with TRBJ1-1; a possible D gene is TRBD1 (6 bases). The germline gives CDR1 MGHRA, CDR2 YSYEKL. The V and J ends lost 4 bases and 2 bases respectively, with 14 bases between them. This CDR3 comprises 15 residues. CDR3 region: CASSRQRTENTEAFF. CDR3 sequence (DNA): TGCGCCAGCAGCCGACAACGGACAGAAAACACTGAAGCTTTCTTT.

The chain links TRBV10-2 to TRBJ2-3; 12 bases fit TRBD2. Germline V CDR1 and CDR2: WSHSY, SAAADI. The CDR3 extends over 16 amino acids. Germline trimming cut 3 bases from V and 2 bases from J; bases unmatched to any gene: 3. CDR3 DNA sequence: TGCGCCAGCAGTGAAGGGACTAGCGGGTACACAGATACGCAGTATTTT. Translation gives CASSEGTSGYTDTQYF.

The DNA of the CDR3 is TGTGCCAGCAGCGTAGAGGGAGCGAACACTGAAGCTTTCTTT. Translating gives CASSVEGANTEAFF. The V and J genes are TRBV9 and TRBJ1-1; D is undetermined. This CDR3 has 14 residues. Germline CDR1 SGDLS, CDR2 YYNGEE. The germline V and J ends were trimmed by 0 bases and 1 base, with 7 bases remaining between them.

This chain joins TRBV6-5 and TRBJ2-7; maybe TRBD2 (7 bases). The CDR3 extends over 13 amino acids. Trimming removed 5 bases at V and 4 bases at J, with 12 bases between. Germline assignment: CDR1 MNHEY and CDR2 SVGAGI. The CDR3 nucleotides read TGTGCCAGCAGTCGGGGGAGGGGGTACGAGCAGTACTTC. Its protein is CASSRGRGYEQYF.

The CDR3 DNA sequence: TGCGCCAGCAGCCAAGTCCAAGGGAGTGGCTACGAGCAGTACTTC. It encodes CASSQVQGSGYEQYF. V gene TRBV4-3 combines with J gene TRBJ2-7, with D perhaps TRBD2 (5 bases). The germline CDR1 and CDR2 sequences are LGHNA and YSLEER. Trimming shortened V by 1 base and J by 3 bases, and 13 bases separated the two germline ends. This CDR3 comprises 15 residues.

In nucleotides, the CDR3 is TGTGCCAGCAGCCGACAGGGAGATAATGAAAAACTGTTTTTT. Translated: CASSRQGDNEKLFF. The chain carries TRBV5-4 and TRBJ1-4; 7 bases are shared with TRBD1. There are 14 residues in the CDR3. Germline V gene lookup returns CDR1 SGHNT and CDR2 YYREEE (reference sequence). V lost 4 bases to trimming and J lost 4 bases; unmatched junction nucleotides: 4.

The chain is built from TRBV6-2 or TRBV6-3 and TRBJ2-3, with D maybe TRBD1 (6 bases). The CDR3 sequence is 18 residues long. From germline, CDR1 is MNHEY and CDR2 SVGEGT. V was shortened by 0 bases and J by 0 bases, with 16 bases between the two germline ends. The CDR3 is CASSYSMDGQWSTDTQYF. The CDR3 DNA sequence: TGTGCCAGCAGTTACTCAATGGACGGACAGTGGAGCACAGATACGCAGTATTTT.

This clone has more than one count but fewer than ten. The chain combines TRBV9 with TRBJ1-6; 11 nucleotides line up with TRBD1. This CDR3 comprises 15 residues. The ends lost 0 bases at V and 9 bases at J; junction bases unmatched: 2. CDR1 is SGDLS, CDR2 YYNGEE, per germline. The CDR3, as DNA: TGTGCCAGCAGCGTAGGAGGGACAGGGGGTTCACCCCTCCACTTT. Its translation: CASSVGGTGGSPLHF.

V gene TRBV15 combines with J gene TRBJ2-5; either TRBD1 or TRBD2 may supply D (7 bases each). Between the trimmed V and J ends, which lost 4 bases and 4 bases, there was a span of 19 bases. Germline assignment: CDR1 LNHNV and CDR2 YYDKDF (reference sequence). CDR3 size: 16 residues. The CDR3 is CATSTRTGWGGETQYF. For the CDR3, the DNA is TGTGCCACCAGCACCAGGACAGGCTGGGGGGGAGAGACCCAGTACTTC.

The gene calls are TRBV5-6 and TRBJ1-2, with 8 bases lining up with TRBD1. V trimming: 2 bases; J trimming: 0 bases; junction bases outside the gene matches: 9. The V gene's germline CDR1 is SGHDT and CDR2 YYEEEE. The CDR3 length is 17 residues. The CDR3 DNA reads TGTGCCAGCAGCTTTACAGGGGGATGGACATCTAACTATGGCTACACCTTC. Encoded protein: CASSFTGGWTSNYGYTF. The entire variable domain, with the rest obtained from reference TRBV5-6 and TRBJ1-2, is as follows: DAGVTQSPTHLIKTRGQQVTLRCSPKSGHDTVSWYQQALGQGPQFIFQYYEEEERQRGNFPDRFSGHQFPNYSSELNVNALLLGDSALYLCASSFTGGWTSNYGYTFGSGTRLTVV.

This chain connects TRBV9 to TRBJ1-4, with TRBD1 as a possible D gene (5 bases). Germline CDR1 SGDLS, CDR2 YYNGEE. Trimming removed 0 bases from V and 8 bases from J, with 14 bases in between. There are 15 residues in the CDR3. The CDR3 spells CASSVDPGRGEKLFF. As DNA, the CDR3 is TGTGCCAGCAGCGTAGACCCGGGTCGGGGGGAAAAACTGTTTTTT.

The chain joins TRBV27 to TRBJ1-5; D is unresolved. The V gene's germline CDR1 is MNHEY and CDR2 SMNVEV (reference sequence). Trimming shortened V by 4 bases and J by 2 bases, and 15 bases separated the two germline ends. CDR3 length: 16 residues. The CDR3 nucleotides read TGTGCCAGCAGTTCCGACCCGGGGAGGGGCAATCAGCCCCAGCATTTT. Translation: CASSSDPGRGNQPQHF.

This rearrangement joins TRBV7-2 to TRBJ1-2, with D possibly being TRBD1 (5 bases). Trimming stripped 1 base from V and 2 bases from J, with 8 bases between. This CDR3 region has 14 residues. Germline V CDR1 and CDR2: SGHTA, FQGNSA. For the CDR3, the DNA is TGTGCCAGCAGCTTAGGAGACAGCAACTATGGCTACACCTTC. It is translated as CASSLGDSNYGYTF.

V usage is TRBV24-1 and J usage is TRBJ2-7, with 9 positions matching TRBD1. CDR1 KGHDR and CDR2 SFDVKD come from the germline V gene. J lost 3 bases, V lost 4 bases, and 6 bases had no gene match. The CDR3 is 15 residues long. CDR3 loop: CATSDTGTGLYEQYF. Here the CDR3 DNA reads TGTGCCACCAGTGACACCGGGACAGGGCTCTACGAGCAGTACTTC.

This rearrangement joins TRBV10-3 to TRBJ2-6, with D hard to call. The ends were cut back, 0 bases at V and 1 base at J, with 4 bases in the middle. CDR1 and CDR2 from the germline V gene are ENHRY and SYGVKD. This CDR3 comprises 15 residues. As DNA, the CDR3 is TGTGCCATCAGTGAGTCGGGTTCTGGGGCCAACGTCCTGACTTTC. This encodes CAISESGSGANVLTF.

The J gene is TRBJ1-5, the V gene TRBV3-1 (or the pseudogene TRBV3-2); D gene ambiguous. V was clipped by 0 bases and J by 0 bases, with 9 bases between them. CDR1 is LGHDT and CDR2 is YNNKEL in the germline V gene (reference sequence). The CDR3 has 16 residues. CDR3 sequence (DNA): TGTGCCAGCAGCCAAGACAGGCTCGATAGCAATCAGCCCCAGCATTTT. It translates to CASSQDRLDSNQPQHF.

The rearrangement uses TRBV5-4 and TRBJ2-5; 13 bases agree with TRBD2. V lost 3 bases, J lost 4 bases, and 9 bases stayed unmatched. Looked up from germline, CDR1 is SGHNT and CDR2 is YYREEE (reference sequence). The CDR3 has 17 residues. The DNA of the CDR3 is TGTGCCAGCAGCTCCGGGGGACTAGCGGGATTGGGAGAGACCCAGTACTTC. Translated, it gives CASSSGGLAGLGETQYF.

This chain links TRBV7-2 with TRBJ2-5; D not certain. The CDR3 totals 14 residues. The germline gives CDR1 SGHTA, CDR2 FQGNSA. The V gene lost 4 bases and the J gene lost 5 bases, with 14 bases spanning the gap. The CDR3 loop is CASSSVVGLETQYF. CDR3 nucleotide sequence: TGTGCCAGCAGCTCAGTAGTAGGGCTGGAGACCCAGTACTTC. The full variable domain, its missing parts supplied by reference TRBV7-2 and TRBJ2-5, is GAGVSQSPSNKVTEKGKDVELRCDPISGHTALYWYRQSLGQGLEFLIYFQGNSAPDKSGLPSDRFSAERTGGSVSTLTIQRTQQEDSAVYLCASSSVVGLETQYFGPGTRLLVL.